This T cell receptor (beta chain) was recorded in a study of blood T cell repertoires in COVID-19. Study context: Both acute and convalescent COVID-19 samples were obtained from the United States, Italy and Spain. Nucleic acid was either cDNA or gDNA, and it came from T cells, B-cell-depleted T cells, or PBMCs.

The CDR3 loop spans 16 amino acids. Germline trimming cut 5 bases from V and 5 bases from J; bases unmatched to any gene: 11. Germline loops: CDR1 SGHTA, CDR2 FQGNSA. Per the original data handling: Cell counts per sample came from amplifying reference gene primers. Libraries were prepared by immunoSEQ multiplex PCR; TCRdb keeps only in-frame clonotypes and omits some of them. V and J calls and clone size are copied from that table; D and trimming were computed from the DNA. The sample holds approximately 160,000 clones, around 85% seen once. This chain connects TRBV7-2 to TRBJ2-3, with 9 bases aligning to TRBD2. Sequencing was done on a sample of peripheral blood. The sequence was obtained from a man aged 55 to 70 with active or convalescent COVID-19. This chain's CDR3 is CASSPPGGRAIDTQYF. As DNA, the CDR3 is TGTGCCAGCAGCCCGCCCGGCGGGAGGGCCATAGATACGCAGTATTTT.